This T cell receptor (beta chain) was found in a study of blood T cells in healthy people across ages. General study results and limits: Long-lived donors had more naive CD4+ cells and higher diversity than aged donors. Observed TCR beta diversity per million T cells went down as age went up. This fall followed a roughly linear course with age.

A J-beta primer mix and a sample-barcoded 5' primer were used in a second PCR of about 7 to 12 cycles. MiXCR, applied by TCRdb to the 5' RACE reads, yields one record per CDR3 protein. This repertoire shows 650,000 to 1,000,000 distinct CDR3 sequences, around 36% found once; its top ten account for over 10%. This clonotype was found a few times. Its antigen is currently unknown. The receptor was isolated from a young man in good health. Sequencing used blood.

This CDR3 reads CASSLAGQYNSPLHF. The CDR3 nucleotides are TGTGCCAGCAGCTTAGCGGGACAGTATAATTCACCCCTCCACTTT. The V call is TRBV7-2, the J call TRBJ1-6; 7 positions match TRBD1. CDR3 size: 15 residues. Trimming took 0 bases from V and 4 from J; bases not matched to a gene: 0. The germline CDR1 and CDR2 sequences are SGHTA and FQGNSA.